The TCR beta chain described here comes from a study of OX40 agonist ivuxolimab in advanced cancers. The wider study: The mean age was approximately 60 years, ranging from about 20 to 79, with less than 90% of participants male. Broader study findings: Both blood CD4+ and CD8+ T cells showed clonal growth by week 6 at 0.1 to 3.0 mg/kg. Low normalized T-cell clonal expansion was also seen in some nonresponders.

With respect to this clone: The antigen remains undetermined.

Here immunoSEQ multiplex PCR was the method, and the copy in TCRdb shows in-frame clones only, minus some. The top ten hold about 4.4% of the sample, which has tens of thousands of clones, roughly nine tenths seen once. Germline V gives CDR1 MNHEY, CDR2 SMNVEV (reference sequence). V lost 5 bases, J lost 4 bases, and 15 bases lay in between. This CDR3 contains 14 residues. This receptor was identified in an adult with an advanced solid tumor such as melanoma, head and neck, liver or kidney cancer. The J gene is TRBJ2-7, the V gene TRBV27, with no clear D. The sequencing here drew on CD4+ or CD8+ T cells sorted from blood, taken in a trial of the OX40 agonist ivuxolimab. As DNA, the CDR3 is TGTGCCAGCAGTCTCAGACTCCTCTCGTACGAGCAGTACTTC. It translates to CASSLRLLSYEQYF.